These 26 T cell receptor beta chains were all obtained from the same sample, sequenced in a study of CD8 T cells in Susac syndrome. With random hexamers, roughly 0.5 to 1 ug RNA was reverse transcribed. MiXCR was run by TCRdb on the immunoSEQ multiplex PCR reads, yielding one entry per CDR3 protein. The table has about 300,000 distinct CDR3 sequences, about 88% seen once. The sequencing input was CD8+ T cells from PBMCs. The receptors originated from a human donor with multiple sclerosis.

The chain recombines TRBV28 with TRBJ2-7, with D hard to call. CDR3 length: 12 amino acids. Trimming shortened V by 2 bases and J by 5 bases, and 7 bases separated the two germline ends. Germline V gene data show CDR1 as MDHEN and CDR2 as SYDVKM. The CDR3 nucleotides are TGTGCCAGCAGTTTAGACACGGACGAGCAGTACTTC. This translates into CASSLDTDEQYF.

The chain links TRBV4-1 to TRBJ2-4; 11 positions match TRBD2. Per the germline V gene, CDR1 is MGHRA and CDR2 is YSYEKL. The CDR3 runs 15 residues. V lost 4 bases to trimming and J lost 6 bases; unmatched junction nucleotides: 5. The CDR3 DNA follows: TGCGCCAGCAGCCGAGGACTAGCGGGCCTAAACATTCAGTACTTC. Translation gives CASSRGLAGLNIQYF.

This clonotype was picked up one time. This sequence joins TRBV13 and TRBJ2-2; TRBD1 aligns across 8 bases. The CDR3 sequence is 16 residues long. Germline trimming cut 4 bases from V and 5 bases from J; bases unmatched to any gene: 9. CDR1 and CDR2 from the germline V gene are PRHDT and FYEKMQ (reference sequence). The CDR3 spells CASSSLRGRRTGELFF. CDR3 sequence (DNA): TGTGCCAGCAGCTCTCTCAGGGGGCGACGGACCGGGGAGCTGTTTTTT.

The J gene is TRBJ1-1, the V gene TRBV6-5, with TRBD1 as a possible D gene (5 bases). In germline, CDR1 is MNHEY, CDR2 SVGAGI. This CDR3 is built from 13 residues. V was shortened by 6 bases and J by 3 bases, with 11 bases between the two germline ends. CDR3 nucleotides: TGTGCCAGCAGACCCAACAGGTACACTGAAGCTTTCTTT. It translates to CASRPNRYTEAFF.

This chain links TRBV5-4 with TRBJ1-2, with 10 positions matching TRBD1. J was trimmed by 8 bases and V by 2 bases; bases with no gene match: 9. CDR1 SGHNT and CDR2 YYREEE come from the germline V gene (reference sequence). The CDR3 runs 15 residues. The chain's CDR3 is CASSLLTGGIRGYTF. The CDR3 nucleotides are TGTGCCAGCAGCTTATTGACAGGGGGCATACGGGGCTACACCTTC.

The chain uses TRBV24-1 and TRBJ1-6; D remains unclear. CDR1 KGHDR and CDR2 SFDVKD come from the germline V gene. The V gene lost 7 bases and the J gene lost 7 bases, with 25 bases spanning the gap. This CDR3 has 18 amino acids. The CDR3 bases are TGTGCCACCAGGGAGATTCCAGGACTCAAGTTCGCCAATTCACCCCTCCACTTT. Amino acids: CATREIPGLKFANSPLHF.

The chain recombines TRBV15 with TRBJ1-6, with D unresolved. V was cut by 1 base and J by 6 bases, with 10 bases left in between. CDR3 length: 15 amino acids. Germline V gene sequence: CDR1 LNHNV, CDR2 YYDKDF (reference sequence). This chain's CDR3 is CATSRVPGSNSPLHF. CDR3 DNA: TGTGCCACCAGCAGAGTCCCGGGGAGTAATTCACCCCTCCACTTT.

The V gene is TRBV27, the J gene TRBJ2-7; D remains ambiguous. The V end was cut by 6 bases, the J end by 2 bases, with 14 bases between. Germline values: CDR1 MNHEY, CDR2 SMNVEV (reference sequence). This CDR3 comprises 14 residues. The chain's CDR3 is CASRGRAAPYEQYF. CDR3 coding DNA: TGTGCCAGCAGGGGCCGGGCTGCTCCCTACGAGCAGTACTTC.

The chain uses TRBV25-1 and TRBJ1-6; D perhaps matches TRBD1 (5 bases). Germline loops: CDR1 MGHDK, CDR2 SYGVNS. The V end lost 2 bases, the J end lost 9 bases, and 11 bases lay between the germline ends. The CDR3 is 14 residues long. The CDR3, as DNA: TGTGCCAGCAGTGAACGAGGGAGGGGTTCACCCCTCCACTTT. Protein product: CASSERGRGSPLHF.

CDR3 sequence: CASSYRDQHNEQFF. The CDR3 DNA sequence: TGTGCCAGCAGCTACCGGGACCAACACAATGAGCAGTTCTTC. The gene calls are TRBV7-3 and TRBJ2-1, with D perhaps being TRBD1 or TRBD2 (5 bases each). Germline CDR1 SGHTA, CDR2 FQGTGA. Trimming took off 4 bases at V and 5 bases at J, with 12 bases between the two ends. The CDR3 runs to 14 residues.

The chain links TRBV7-9 to TRBJ2-7, with 11 bases matching TRBD2. Per germline, CDR1 SEHNR and CDR2 FQNEAQ (reference sequence). V lost 6 bases, J lost 1 base, and 5 bases stayed unmatched. The CDR3 is made up of 15 amino acids. CDR3 in amino acids: CASSNGLAGSYEQYF. DNA of the CDR3: TGTGCCAGCAGTAATGGACTAGCGGGTTCCTACGAGCAGTACTTC.

This clonotype turned up a few times. The CDR3 nucleotides are TGCAGCGTTGAAGACAGGGACTCCTACGAGCAGTACTTC. Protein: CSVEDRDSYEQYF. The chain combines TRBV29-1 with TRBJ2-7; tentative D call: TRBD1 (5 bases). Trimming stripped 0 bases from V and 0 bases from J, with 6 bases between. The CDR3 is made up of 13 amino acids. Germline CDR1 reads SQVTM; CDR2 reads ANQGSEA.

This clonotype came up once. This chain joins TRBV27 and TRBJ1-1; a weak D match, TRBD1 (5 bases). Germline CDR1 and CDR2: MNHEY and SMNVEV (reference sequence). This CDR3 is 19 amino acids long. V shed 3 bases and J shed 0 bases, with 23 bases lying between them. CDR3 amino acids: CASSLTLSVRDVMNTEAFF. The CDR3, as DNA: TGTGCCAGCAGTTTGACCCTATCAGTCAGGGACGTCATGAACACTGAAGCTTTCTTT.

The J gene is TRBJ1-5, the V gene TRBV25-1, with D uncertain. CDR1 is MGHDK and CDR2 is SYGVNS in the germline V gene. Trimming left V 2 bases short and J 1 base short, with 12 bases between. The CDR3 extends over 16 amino acids. CDR3 DNA: TGTGCCAGCAGTGAAGGGAGTTCTATGAGCAATCAGCCCCAGCATTTT. Residues: CASSEGSSMSNQPQHF. Full variable domain (rest looked up from reference TRBV25-1 and TRBJ1-5): EADIYQTPRYLVIGTGKKITLECSQTMGHDKMYWYQQDPGMELHLIHYSYGVNSTEKGDLSSESTVSRIRTEHFPLTLESARPSHTSQYLCASSEGSSMSNQPQHFGDGTRLSIL.

This chain connects TRBV5-1 to TRBJ2-3, with 8 bases lining up with TRBD2. The germline CDR1 and CDR2 sequences are SGHRS and YFSETQ. Trimming removed 4 bases from V and 1 base from J; junction bases left unmatched: 8. The CDR3 consists of 16 residues. CDR3 bases: TGCGCCAGCAGCGGGGTCGGACTAGCTGGCACAGATACGCAGTATTTT. Translating gives CASSGVGLAGTDTQYF.

This sequence joins TRBV13 and TRBJ2-1; perhaps TRBD1 as D (5 bases). The V gene lost 5 bases and the J gene lost 6 bases, with 8 bases spanning the gap. Germline assignment: CDR1 PRHDT and CDR2 FYEKMQ (reference sequence). The CDR3 sequence is 12 residues long. DNA for the CDR3: TGTGCCAGCAGCCCCAGGGCCAATGAGCAGTTCTTC. Its translation: CASSPRANEQFF.

This clonotype was found a few times. This CDR3 is CASSGTLADEQFF. The DNA of the CDR3 is TGTGCCAGCAGCGGGACCTTAGCAGATGAGCAGTTCTTC. This chain connects TRBV5-4 to TRBJ2-1; either TRBD1 or TRBD2 may supply D (5 bases each). The CDR3 loop spans 13 amino acids. Per germline, CDR1 SGHNT and CDR2 YYREEE (reference sequence). Trimming stripped 4 bases from V and 8 bases from J, with 13 bases between.

V gene TRBV28 combines with J gene TRBJ2-4; possible D gene TRBD1, 6 bases. This CDR3 contains 17 residues. V was pared by 3 bases and J by 1 base, with 16 bases between. CDR1 and CDR2 (germline): MDHEN, SYDVKM. The CDR3 loop is CASSFPSGASAKNIQYF. The CDR3 DNA sequence: TGTGCCAGCAGTTTTCCGTCAGGGGCGAGCGCCAAAAACATTCAGTACTTC.

The rearrangement links TRBV15 to TRBJ2-3; 8 bases are a match to TRBD1. CDR3 size: 15 residues. Germline V gene sequence: CDR1 LNHNV, CDR2 YYDKDF (reference sequence). V dropped 1 base and J dropped 1; count of bases not matched to a gene: 1. CDR3 sequence reads: CATSRVGQGTDTQYF. The CDR3 coding sequence is TGTGCCACCAGCAGAGTGGGACAGGGCACAGATACGCAGTATTTT.

This clonotype was observed once. This sequence joins TRBV14 and TRBJ2-7; D gene uncertain. There are 12 residues in the CDR3. Germline loops: CDR1 SGHDN, CDR2 FVKESK. V lost 0 bases and J 5 bases, leaving 5 bases between the germline ends. This chain's CDR3 is CASSQERNEQYF. The CDR3 coding sequence is TGTGCCAGCAGCCAAGAACGGAACGAGCAGTACTTC.

This sequence joins TRBV20-1 and TRBJ2-1; no clear D gene. V was shortened by 0 bases and J by 10 bases, with 16 bases between the two germline ends. CDR3 length equals 14 residues. Germline CDR1 DFQATT, CDR2 SNEGSKA (reference sequence). The CDR3 DNA follows: TGCAGTGCTAGAGATCCAGTGCGAAGGTTCGAGCAGTTCTTC. This sequence encodes CSARDPVRRFEQFF.

The chain links TRBV29-1 to TRBJ2-5, with TRBD2 matching over 8 bases. The CDR3 is 13 residues long. V dropped 7 bases and J dropped 4; count of bases not matched to a gene: 8. CDR1 SQVTM and CDR2 ANQGSEA come from the germline V gene. CDR3 in amino acids: CSGRAGEPETQYF. The CDR3 DNA follows: TGCAGCGGACGAGCGGGAGAGCCAGAGACCCAGTACTTC.

The CDR3 loop reads CASSLRGQSETQYF. The CDR3 DNA is TGTGCCAGCAGTTTACGGGGGCAGAGTGAGACCCAGTACTTC. The genes are TRBV28 and TRBJ2-5, with D possibly being TRBD1 or TRBD2 (6 bases each). CDR3 length: 14 residues. The V gene's germline CDR1 is MDHEN and CDR2 SYDVKM. Trimming took 2 bases from V and 5 from J, leaving 12 bases between them.

This chain connects TRBV15 to TRBJ1-5; 7 nucleotides agree with TRBD1. V was pared by 3 bases and J by 6 bases, with 20 bases of the junction left unmatched. The germline V gene encodes CDR1 LNHNV and CDR2 YYDKDF (reference sequence). CDR3 length: 19 residues. The CDR3 nucleotides read TGTGCCACCAGCAGCCCCGATATTCGGACAGGCTTGGTAGGTCAGCCCCAGCATTTT. Translating it yields CATSSPDIRTGLVGQPQHF.

The chain is built from TRBV5-4 and TRBJ2-5; no clear D. Trimming pared 6 bases from V and 5 bases from J, leaving 35 bases between. Germline V lookup: CDR1 SGHNT, CDR2 YYREEE (reference sequence). The CDR3 loop spans 20 amino acids. CDR3 sequence: CASTPIPVYAKTDDRETQYF. The CDR3 DNA reads TGTGCCAGCACCCCAATTCCGGTGTATGCGAAGACGGACGACCGTGAGACCCAGTACTTC.

The CDR3 reads CASSTRGYSNQPQHF. The CDR3 coding sequence is TGTGCCAGTAGTACCCGGGGCTATAGCAATCAGCCCCAGCATTTT. J is TRBJ1-5 and V is TRBV19; possibly TRBD1 for D (5 bases). The CDR3 is 15 residues long. Germline CDR1 reads LNHDA; CDR2 reads SQIVND (reference sequence). Trimming took 4 bases from V and 0 from J, leaving 10 bases between them.